This T cell receptor (beta chain) was documented in a study of graft-versus-host responses after intestinal transplantation. Overall study findings and caveats: When patients had graft-donor T cell macrochimerism, their allografts held high graft-versus-host to host-versus-graft clonal ratios. Researchers found GvH clones in recipient marrow, and some showed up first in ileum or blood.

The CDR3 consists of 15 residues. Germline V gene sequence: CDR1 SNHLY, CDR2 FYNNEI. J gave up 7 bases and V 8 bases, and 10 bases lay outside the gene matches. This clone showed up just a few times. Its target is not known. The assay was immunoSEQ multiplex PCR, and TCRdb's table has in-frame clones only and misses some. The table shows roughly 89,000 clones, with roughly nine tenths occurring only once. Source: unstimulated CD4+ T cells sorted from spleen or lymph node cells, taken before intestinal transplant. The chain combines TRBV2 with TRBJ1-4; 10 bases line up with TRBD1. The sequence derives from a human donor who received an intestinal transplant. The CDR3 nucleotides are TGTGCCAGCGAGAGGGGACAGGGGACAGTTGAAAAACTGTTTTTT. Its protein is CASERGQGTVEKLFF.